This TCR beta chain was identified in a study of T cell responses to AZD1222 COVID-19 vaccine. Broader study findings: Nearly half of spike-specific TCRs reportedly target unmutated variant regions. Repertoire samples came only from after the peak T cell response. Spike-spanning, vaccine-associated CD4 TCRs were dominant at 160-218 and 743-854.

Germline V gene lookup returns CDR1 SQVTM and CDR2 ANQGSEA. The CDR3 spans 13 residues. The junction had 2 bases not matched to a gene; V was cut back by 3 bases and J by 1 base. Comments on this clone: Antigen: not known.

The data were produced by immunoSEQ multiplex PCR, yet TCRdb's version contains in-frame clones alone and is incomplete. The data contain roughly 200,000 clones, approximately 94% of them singletons. The receptor was derived from an adult who received the MenACWY meningococcal vaccine as a control. The sequencing here drew on peripheral blood, taken 28 days after the second dose of the MenACWY control vaccine. The J gene is TRBJ2-5, the V gene TRBV29-1; 7 bases fit TRBD2. The CDR3 DNA reads TGCAGCGTTGACTCGGGGGGCCAAGAGACCCAGTACTTC. Encoded protein: CSVDSGGQETQYF.